This T cell receptor beta chain was observed in a study of T cells in Graves' hyperthyroidism and ophthalmopathy. Authors of the study amplified TCR beta CDR3 regions from RNA transcripts. When the TCR CDR3 underwent first-round RT-PCR, the HTBI primer set was used. TCRdb called the multiplex PCR reads again in MiXCR, with one record for every CDR3 protein. The sample lists 300,000 to 500,000 distinct CDR3 sequences, about 14% occurring once. Findings and limits, study-wide: From stable hyperthyroidism, ophthalmopathy was set apart by a 13 V-J model. Most clonotypes expanded in the thyroid (above 0.001) were also present in blood.

This clonotype was detected many times. Its antigen is not identified. Under 3 months was the duration of disease in ophthalmopathy patients, who also had a Clinical Activity Score of at least 3 and a NOSPECS grade of at least 4. Trimming shortened V by 6 bases and J by 2 bases, and 17 bases separated the two germline ends. Germline V gives CDR1 MNHNS, CDR2 SASEGT. This CDR3 comprises 15 residues. The TCR originated in a man aged 50 or older with Graves' ophthalmopathy. Sequenced sample: blood. This chain connects TRBV6-1 to TRBJ2-7; TRBD1 is a possible D gene (6 bases). This CDR3 reads CASRPDRSLAYEQYF. CDR3 sequence (DNA): TGTGCCAGCAGACCTGACAGGAGTCTAGCCTACGAGCAGTACTTC.